The following is a T cell receptor (beta chain) sequence with its context. The antigen remains unidentified. A read error may produce the germline difference seen at one junction end. The entry originates in a study of T cell repertoires in cytomegalovirus infection. Study-level background: The study used recently identified HLA-C-restricted and well-studied HLA-B-restricted CMV epitopes. Shared public TCR beta signatures pointed to both CMV infection and a matching HLA type. General observations from the study: Carriage of CMV together with the relevant HLA was identifiable through cumulative public TCR beta family frequency.

TCRdb re-called the reads with MiXCR, one entry per CDR3 protein. This table holds fewer than 350,000 distinct CDR3 sequences, just under 30% found once. CDR3 size: 15 residues. In germline, CDR1 is SGHNT, CDR2 YYREEE (reference sequence). The TCR originated in a human donor in good health (CMV status not recorded). Some clones in this sample may be carry-over from other donors' samples. Sequencing was performed on cultured PBMCs, taken from culture after CMV antigen stimulation. The rearrangement links TRBV5-4 to TRBJ2-1; unclear D gene. CDR3 DNA: TGTGCCAGCAGCTCCTCGGGCCCCTCCGACAATGAGCAGTTCTTC. It specifies CASSSSGPSDNEQFF.